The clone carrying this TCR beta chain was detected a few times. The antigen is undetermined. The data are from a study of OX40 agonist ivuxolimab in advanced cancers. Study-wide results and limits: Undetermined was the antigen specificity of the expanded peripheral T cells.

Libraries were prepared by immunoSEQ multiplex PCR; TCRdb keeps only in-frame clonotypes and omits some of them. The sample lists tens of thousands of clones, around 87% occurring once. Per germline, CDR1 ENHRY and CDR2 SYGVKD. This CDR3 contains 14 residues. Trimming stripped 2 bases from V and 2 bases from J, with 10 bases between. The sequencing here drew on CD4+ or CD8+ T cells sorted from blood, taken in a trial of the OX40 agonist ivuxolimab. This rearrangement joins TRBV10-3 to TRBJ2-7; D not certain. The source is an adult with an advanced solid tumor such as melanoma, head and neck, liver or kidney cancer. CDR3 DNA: TGTGCCATCAGTGAGAGTAACTCCGCCTACGAGCAGTACTTC. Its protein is CAISESNSAYEQYF.